These 7 T cell receptor beta chains were sequenced from one sample in a study of blood T cell repertoires in COVID-19. Some clones are missing from TCRdb's copy, which holds only in-frame ones; the method was immunoSEQ multiplex PCR. Of approximately 100,000 clones listed, 84% are singletons. Sequenced: peripheral blood. Receptors originate from a human donor in a cohort sampled during active or convalescent COVID-19.

The chain is built from TRBV5-8 and TRBJ1-2; D is uncertain. Germline CDR1 SGHTS, CDR2 YDEGEE. The CDR3 consists of 12 residues. Trimming removed 2 bases from V and 6 bases from J, with 8 bases in between. The CDR3 protein is CASSFRGHGYTF. CDR3 coding DNA: TGTGCCAGCAGCTTCCGAGGGCATGGCTACACCTTC. Full variable domain (remainder filled in from reference TRBV5-8 and TRBJ1-2): EAGVTQSPTHLIKTRGQQATLRCSPISGHTSVYWYQQALGLGLQFLLWYDEGEERNRGNFPPRFSGRQFPNYSSELNVNALELEDSALYLCASSFRGHGYTFGSGTRLTVV.

The V gene is TRBV3-1 (or the pseudogene TRBV3-2), the J gene TRBJ2-3, with 7 nucleotides matching TRBD2. With V trimmed by 3 bases and J by 1 base, 4 bases remained unmatched. Germline V CDR1 and CDR2: LGHDT, YNNKEL (reference sequence). This CDR3 has 15 amino acids. DNA of the CDR3: TGTGCCAGCAGCCATCGGGCGGGGGGCACAGATACGCAGTATTTT. Protein: CASSHRAGGTDTQYF.

The chain's CDR3 is CASSSRGSYYNEQFF. DNA for the CDR3: TGTGCCAGCAGCTCGCGGGGATCTTACTACAATGAGCAGTTCTTC. The chain has TRBV7-2 and TRBJ2-1, with D maybe TRBD2 (6 bases). CDR1 and CDR2 (germline): SGHTA, FQGNSA. V gave up 4 bases and J gave up 3 bases, with 13 bases separating them. The CDR3 has 15 residues.

As DNA, the CDR3 is TGTGCCTGGAGGCAGGGGGCAAACACTGAAGCTTTCTTT. It codes for CAWRQGANTEAFF. This chain connects TRBV30 to TRBJ1-1; 8 bases line up with TRBD1. Germline lookup yields CDR1 GTSNPN and CDR2 SVGIG (reference sequence). V shed 3 bases, J shed 2 bases, and the junction held 2 bases outside the gene matches. This CDR3 region has 13 residues.

This chain joins TRBV15 and TRBJ2-6; D ambiguous. Germline V gene data show CDR1 as LNHNV and CDR2 as YYDKDF (reference sequence). The V end lost 0 bases, the J end lost 0 bases, and 3 bases lay between the germline ends. The CDR3 runs to 15 residues. The CDR3 coding sequence is TGTGCCACCAGCAGAGACCTCTCTGGGGCCAACGTCCTGACTTTC. Amino acid sequence: CATSRDLSGANVLTF.

The V gene is TRBV11-3, the J gene TRBJ1-2; D uncertain. Germline V gene sequence: CDR1 SGHNT, CDR2 YENEEA. There are 17 residues in the CDR3. V shed 5 bases and J shed 7 bases, with 26 bases lying between them. CDR3 bases: TGTGCCAGCAGCCCCCTCCTTTCGGGCAGCGGCGGAGGTGGCTACACCTTC. Its translation is CASSPLLSGSGGGGYTF.

V gene TRBV11-3 combines with J gene TRBJ1-5; TRBD1 agrees at 8 bases. Germline loops: CDR1 SGHNT, CDR2 YENEEA. The V and J ends lost 5 bases and 9 bases, in that order; junction bases with no gene match: 12. This CDR3 has 15 amino acids. The CDR3 is CASSKAGTGRWPQHF. CDR3 DNA: TGTGCCAGCAGCAAGGCGGGGACAGGCCGCTGGCCCCAGCATTTT.